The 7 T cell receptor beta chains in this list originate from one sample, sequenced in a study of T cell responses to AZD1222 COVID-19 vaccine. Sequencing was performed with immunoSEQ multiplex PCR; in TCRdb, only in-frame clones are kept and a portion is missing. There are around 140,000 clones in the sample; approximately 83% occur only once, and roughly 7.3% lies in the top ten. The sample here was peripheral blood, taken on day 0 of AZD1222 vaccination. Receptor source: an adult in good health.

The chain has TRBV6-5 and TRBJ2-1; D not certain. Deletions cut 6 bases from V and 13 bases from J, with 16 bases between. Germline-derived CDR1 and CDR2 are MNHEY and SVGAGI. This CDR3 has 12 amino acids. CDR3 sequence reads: CASSQTRQNQFF. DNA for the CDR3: TGTGCCAGCAGCCAAACGAGGCAGAACCAGTTCTTC.

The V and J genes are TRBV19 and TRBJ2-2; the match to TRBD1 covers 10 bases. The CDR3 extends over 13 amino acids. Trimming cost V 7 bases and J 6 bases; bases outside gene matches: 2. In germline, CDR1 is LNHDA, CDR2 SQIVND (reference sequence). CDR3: CASIGQGAGELFF. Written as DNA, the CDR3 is TGTGCCAGTATCGGACAGGGGGCCGGGGAGCTGTTTTTT.

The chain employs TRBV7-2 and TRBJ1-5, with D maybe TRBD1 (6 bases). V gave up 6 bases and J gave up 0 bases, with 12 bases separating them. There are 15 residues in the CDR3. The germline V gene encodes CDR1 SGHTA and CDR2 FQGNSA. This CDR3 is CASRLDSYSNQPQHF. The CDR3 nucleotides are TGTGCCAGCAGGTTGGACAGCTATAGCAATCAGCCCCAGCATTTT.

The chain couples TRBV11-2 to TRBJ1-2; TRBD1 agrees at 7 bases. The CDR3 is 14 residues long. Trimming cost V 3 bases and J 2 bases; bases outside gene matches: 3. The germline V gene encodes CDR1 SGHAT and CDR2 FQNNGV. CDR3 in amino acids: CASSLDRHNYGYTF. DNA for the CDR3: TGTGCCAGCAGCTTGGACAGGCACAACTATGGCTACACCTTC.

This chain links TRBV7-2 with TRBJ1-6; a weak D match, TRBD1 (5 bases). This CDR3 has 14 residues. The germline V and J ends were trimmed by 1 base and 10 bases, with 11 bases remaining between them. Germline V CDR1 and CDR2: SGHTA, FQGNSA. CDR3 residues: CASSLVGVNSPLHF. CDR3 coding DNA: TGTGCCAGCAGCTTAGTGGGGGTCAACTCACCCCTCCACTTT.

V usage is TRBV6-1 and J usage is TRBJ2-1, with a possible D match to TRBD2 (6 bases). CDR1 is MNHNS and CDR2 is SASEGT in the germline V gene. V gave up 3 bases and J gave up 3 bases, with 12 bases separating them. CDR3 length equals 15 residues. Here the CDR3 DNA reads TGTGCCAGCAGTGACACCGGGACTGGCTACAATGAGCAGTTCTTC. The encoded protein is CASSDTGTGYNEQFF.

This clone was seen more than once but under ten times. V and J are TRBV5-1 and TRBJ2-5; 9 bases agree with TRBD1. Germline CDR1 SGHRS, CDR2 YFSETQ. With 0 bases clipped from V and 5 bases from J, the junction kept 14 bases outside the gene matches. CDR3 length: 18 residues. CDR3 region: CASSLGTGAGSKTETQYF. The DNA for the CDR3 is TGCGCCAGCAGCTTGGGGACAGGGGCGGGGTCCAAGACCGAGACCCAGTACTTC.